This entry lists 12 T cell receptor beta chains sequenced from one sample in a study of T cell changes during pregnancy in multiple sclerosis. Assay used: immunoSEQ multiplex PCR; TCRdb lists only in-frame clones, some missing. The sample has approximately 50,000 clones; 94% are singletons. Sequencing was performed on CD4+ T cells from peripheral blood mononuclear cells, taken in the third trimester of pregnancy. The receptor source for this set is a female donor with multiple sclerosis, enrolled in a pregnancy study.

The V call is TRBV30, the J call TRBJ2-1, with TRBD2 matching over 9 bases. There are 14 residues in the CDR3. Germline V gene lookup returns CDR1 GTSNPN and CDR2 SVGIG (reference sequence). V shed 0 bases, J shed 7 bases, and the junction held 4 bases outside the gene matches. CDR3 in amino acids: CAWSVVSGRNEQFF. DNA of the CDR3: TGTGCCTGGAGTGTGGTTAGCGGGAGAAATGAGCAGTTCTTC.

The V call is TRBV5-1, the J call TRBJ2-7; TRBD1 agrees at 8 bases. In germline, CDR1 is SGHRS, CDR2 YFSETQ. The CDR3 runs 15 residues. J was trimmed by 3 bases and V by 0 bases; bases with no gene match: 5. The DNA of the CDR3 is TGCGCCAGCAGCTTGGAGACAGGGGCTATCTACGAGCAGTACTTC. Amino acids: CASSLETGAIYEQYF.

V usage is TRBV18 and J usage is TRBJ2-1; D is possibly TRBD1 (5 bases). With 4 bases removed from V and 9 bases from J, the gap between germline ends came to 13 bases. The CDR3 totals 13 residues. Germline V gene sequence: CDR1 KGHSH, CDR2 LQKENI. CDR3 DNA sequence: TGTGCCAGCTCACTCATAGACAGAGCTGAGCAGTTCTTC. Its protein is CASSLIDRAEQFF.

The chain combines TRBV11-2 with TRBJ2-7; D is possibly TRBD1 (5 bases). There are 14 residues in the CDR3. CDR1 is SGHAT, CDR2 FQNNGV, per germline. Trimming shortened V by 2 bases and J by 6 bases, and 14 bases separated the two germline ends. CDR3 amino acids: CASSLRGRPGEQYF. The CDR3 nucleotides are TGTGCCAGCAGCTTAAGGGGCAGGCCGGGCGAGCAGTACTTC.

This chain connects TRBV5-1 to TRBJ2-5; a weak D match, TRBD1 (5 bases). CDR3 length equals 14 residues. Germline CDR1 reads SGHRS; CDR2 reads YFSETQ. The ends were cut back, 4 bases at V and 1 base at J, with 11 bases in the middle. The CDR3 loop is CASSPDNLQETQYF. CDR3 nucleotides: TGCGCCAGCAGCCCGGACAACCTCCAAGAGACCCAGTACTTC. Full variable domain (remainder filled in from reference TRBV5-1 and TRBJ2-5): KAGVTQTPRYLIKTRGQQVTLSCSPISGHRSVSWYQQTPGQGLQFLFEYFSETQRNKGNFPGRFSGRQFSNSRSEMNVSTLELGDSALYLCASSPDNLQETQYFGPGTRLLVL.

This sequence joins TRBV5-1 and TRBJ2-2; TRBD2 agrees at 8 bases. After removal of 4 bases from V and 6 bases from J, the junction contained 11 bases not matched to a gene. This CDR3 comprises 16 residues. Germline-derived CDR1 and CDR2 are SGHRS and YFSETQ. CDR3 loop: CASSLSGLAPSGELFF. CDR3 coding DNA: TGCGCCAGCAGCCTTAGCGGACTAGCTCCCTCCGGGGAGCTGTTTTTT.

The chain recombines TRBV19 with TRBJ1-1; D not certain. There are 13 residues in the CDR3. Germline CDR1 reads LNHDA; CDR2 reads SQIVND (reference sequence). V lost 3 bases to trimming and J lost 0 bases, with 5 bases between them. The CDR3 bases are TGTGCCAGTAGTATTGCGGTGAACACTGAAGCTTTCTTT. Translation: CASSIAVNTEAFF.

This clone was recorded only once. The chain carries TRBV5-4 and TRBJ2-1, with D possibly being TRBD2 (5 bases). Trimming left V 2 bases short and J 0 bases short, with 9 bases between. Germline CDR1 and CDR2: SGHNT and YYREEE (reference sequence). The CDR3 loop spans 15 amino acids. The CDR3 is CASSLGGSSYNEQFF. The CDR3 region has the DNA TGTGCCAGCAGCTTAGGTGGGAGCTCCTACAATGAGCAGTTCTTC.

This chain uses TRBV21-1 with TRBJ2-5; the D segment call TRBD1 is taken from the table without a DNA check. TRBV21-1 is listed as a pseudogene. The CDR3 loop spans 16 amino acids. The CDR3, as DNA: TGTGCCAGCAGCAGGGCTGCGACAGCAGATCAAGAGACCCAGTACTTC. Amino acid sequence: CASSRAATADQETQYF.

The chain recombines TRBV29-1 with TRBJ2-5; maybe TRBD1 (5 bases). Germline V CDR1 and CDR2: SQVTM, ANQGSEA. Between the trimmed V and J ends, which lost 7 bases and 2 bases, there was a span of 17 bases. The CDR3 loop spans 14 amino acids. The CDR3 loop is CSGRYRRSQETQYF. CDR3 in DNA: TGCAGCGGCCGTTACAGGAGATCACAAGAGACCCAGTACTTC.

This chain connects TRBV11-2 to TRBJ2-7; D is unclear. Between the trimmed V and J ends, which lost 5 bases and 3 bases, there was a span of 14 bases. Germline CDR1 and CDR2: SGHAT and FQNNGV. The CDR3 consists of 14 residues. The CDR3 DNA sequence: TGTGCCAGCAGCGCGGAACGGATTAACTACGAGCAGTACTTC. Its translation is CASSAERINYEQYF. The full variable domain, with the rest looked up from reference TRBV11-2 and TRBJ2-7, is EAGVAQSPRYKIIEKRQSVAFWCNPISGHATLYWYQQILGQGPKLLIQFQNNGVVDDSQLPKDRFSAERLKGVDSTLKIQPAKLEDSAVYLCASSAERINYEQYFGPGTRLTVT.

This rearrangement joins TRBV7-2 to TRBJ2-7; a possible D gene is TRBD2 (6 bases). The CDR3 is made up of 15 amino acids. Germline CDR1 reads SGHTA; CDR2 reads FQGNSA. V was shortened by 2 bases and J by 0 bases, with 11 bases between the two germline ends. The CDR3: CASSLYSGSSYEQYF. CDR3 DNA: TGTGCCAGCAGCTTATATAGCGGAAGCTCCTACGAGCAGTACTTC.